The present entry profiles one T cell receptor (beta chain) with its context. Its antigen is undetermined. Production of TCR cDNA was by 5'RACE template switching, which also added a universal primer site and UMIs. TCRdb analysed the 5' RACE reads with MiXCR anew, one entry per CDR3 protein. The table shows roughly 49,000 distinct CDR3 sequences, with 7.4% occurring only once. This sample is part of a study of T cells after yellow fever vaccination. The wider study: It was SMART-Seq v4 Ultra Low Input that prepared the fractions with low cell numbers.

Regarding the study as a whole: Abundant contaminating clonotypes from the bulk population could appear in FACS-sorted repertoires. Boosting was followed by the reappearance of most primary-vaccination clones (roughly 96% CD4, about 89% CD8).

The CDR3 is 16 residues long. The V gene's germline CDR1 is SGHTA and CDR2 FQGNSA. Trimming left V 1 base short and J 4 bases short, with 16 bases between. V usage is TRBV7-2 and J usage is TRBJ2-5, with no clear D. The origin of this receptor is a man aged 18 to 29 who received the YFV17D yellow fever vaccine. The sequenced sample was CD8+ T cells sorted from PBMCs, obtained approximately 16 days after the first yellow fever vaccination. The CDR3 reads CASSLGGLLGLETQYF. Here the CDR3 DNA reads TGTGCCAGCAGCTTAGGAGGTCTCTTGGGATTAGAGACCCAGTACTTC.